This TCR beta chain originates from a study of CD8+CD57+ T cells in acquired aplastic anemia. Overall study findings and caveats: The CD8+ Simpson's diversity of patients and controls was not significantly different.

Genomic DNA acted as the template from which TCR beta VDJ combination and CDR3 sequence profiling were carried out. One entry per CDR3 protein, called by TCRdb with MiXCR from the reads. The sample yields under 200,000 distinct CDR3 sequences, roughly half seen once. Of note for this clonotype: Antigen unknown.

Whoever was chosen for sequencing had shown CD8+CD57+ cell expansion by flow cytometry. The CDR3 is 14 residues long. The V gene's germline CDR1 is KGHDR and CDR2 SFDVKD. Deletions cut 3 bases from V and 4 bases from J, with 11 bases between. The receptor was derived from a human donor with aplastic anemia. This chain uses TRBV24-1 with TRBJ1-2; D not resolved. The material sequenced was sorted CD4+, CD8+, or CD8+CD57+ T cells (not recorded which) from PBMCs. Here the CDR3 reads CATSDLDIPYGYTF. The CDR3 DNA follows: TGTGCCACCAGTGATCTCGACATCCCCTATGGCTACACCTTC.